Listed below are T cell receptor beta chains from one sample, sequenced in a study of cytomegalovirus exposure and HLA in healthy donors. Assay: immunoSEQ multiplex PCR; the TCRdb copy retains only in-frame clones and omits some. The table lists some 150,000 clones, approximately 80% of them singletons. Sequencing was carried out using PBMCs. The source is a young man in good health and CMV-seronegative. Each CDR3 is given without its conserved first and last residue.

V gene	CDR3 protein
TRBV9	ANSAPGVEQF
TRBV9	ASSASGTGTRGYT
TRBV11-2	ASSFPGSENYGYT
TRBV6-6	ASSTYRDRATEAF
TRBV6-6	ASSYGRTGDYYEQY
TRBV27	ASSLRQGGQPQH
TRBV6-5	ASSLDFDRANEQY
TRBV5-4	ASRPGLAENNEQF
TRBV4-3	ASSLGQGIGQPQH
TRBV28	ASSFTGYEAVGEKLF
TRBV18	ASSPARAEQF
TRBV7-3	ASSSAPSGSKDEQF
TRBV5-8	ASSLYTSSEKLF
TRBV5-6	ASGGASNTEAF
TRBV30	AWSSGTGRNQPQH
TRBV29-1	SVEDFASLEAF
TRBV27	ASSPSAGARTAEAF
TRBV6-1	ASSALAGVTGELF
TRBV19	ASQGDKNYGYT
TRBV7-9	ASSPLHDRLNTEAF
TRBV15	ATSNKERDEQY
TRBV27	ASSLRGGQLNQPQH
TRBV6-5	ASRGTIGRGTEAF
TRBV5-1	ASSLGPGNEQF
TRBV6-1	ASGDRGRDEQF
TRBV19	ASTTTGTGAEDTQY
TRBV27	ASSPWGRGAGDEQF
TRBV11-2	ASSSPGGLAGNEQF
TRBV13	ASRGLAGTQY